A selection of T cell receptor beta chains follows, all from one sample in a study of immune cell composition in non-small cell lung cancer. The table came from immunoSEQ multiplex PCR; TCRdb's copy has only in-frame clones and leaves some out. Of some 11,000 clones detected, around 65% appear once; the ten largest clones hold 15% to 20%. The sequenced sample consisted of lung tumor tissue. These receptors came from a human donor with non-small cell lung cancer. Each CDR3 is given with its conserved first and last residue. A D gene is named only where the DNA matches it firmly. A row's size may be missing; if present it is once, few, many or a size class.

CDR3 DNA: TGTGCCAGTAGTATAGATTCGCTACTAGCGGGGGAGTACAATGAGCAGTTCTTC; CDR3 protein: CASSIDSLLAGEYNEQFF; V gene: TRBV19; J gene: TRBJ2-1; D gene: TRBD2; clone size: -
CDR3 DNA: TGCGCCAGCAGCTTTGGGGAGGGCTCCTACGAGCAGTACTTC; CDR3 protein: CASSFGEGSYEQYF; V gene: TRBV5-1; J gene: TRBJ2-7; D gene: TRBD2; clone size: few
CDR3 DNA: TGTGCCAGCAGCTTCGACAGGAGAAACACCATATATTTT; CDR3 protein: CASSFDRRNTIYF; V gene: TRBV7-2; J gene: TRBJ1-3; D gene: -; clone size: -
CDR3 DNA: TGTGCCAGCACCCCCCTCGGACTGCGCACAGATACGCAGTATTTT; CDR3 protein: CASTPLGLRTDTQYF; V gene: TRBV11-2; J gene: TRBJ2-3; D gene: -; clone size: -
CDR3 DNA: TGTGCCAGCAGCAGCGGGGTCAATGGGGAGACCCAGTACTTC; CDR3 protein: CASSSGVNGETQYF; V gene: TRBV5-6; J gene: TRBJ2-5; D gene: TRBD2; clone size: -
CDR3 DNA: TGCGCCAGCAGCCCCGGACAGGGATACAATGAGCAGTTCTTC; CDR3 protein: CASSPGQGYNEQFF; V gene: TRBV5-1; J gene: TRBJ2-1; D gene: TRBD1; clone size: -
CDR3 DNA: TGCAGCGTTGAAGGACTAGCGGGGGCGCTGGAGACCCAGTACTTC; CDR3 protein: CSVEGLAGALETQYF; V gene: TRBV29-1; J gene: TRBJ2-5; D gene: TRBD2; clone size: few
CDR3 DNA: TGTGCCAGCAGGAATCAGGGTGCAGCTTTCTTT; CDR3 protein: CASRNQGAAFF; V gene: TRBV7-2; J gene: TRBJ1-1; D gene: -; clone size: -
CDR3 DNA: TGTGCCAGTAGGGAGACGACCTACGAGCAGTACTTC; CDR3 protein: CASRETTYEQYF; V gene: TRBV6-6; J gene: TRBJ2-7; D gene: -; clone size: -
CDR3 DNA: TGTGCCAGCATCGATAGCGGGAACTCCTACAATGAGCAGTTCTTC; CDR3 protein: CASIDSGNSYNEQFF; V gene: TRBV6-1; J gene: TRBJ2-1; D gene: TRBD2; clone size: -
CDR3 DNA: TGTGCCAGCAGCTTAGTGAAACTAGCGGGAGTGAAAGAGACCCAGTACTTC; CDR3 protein: CASSLVKLAGVKETQYF; V gene: TRBV7-2; J gene: TRBJ2-5; D gene: TRBD2; clone size: once
CDR3 DNA: TGTGCCAGCAGCCAGGCAGGGGGCGGTTATGGCTACACCTTC; CDR3 protein: CASSQAGGGYGYTF; V gene: TRBV6-5; J gene: TRBJ1-2; D gene: TRBD1; clone size: -
CDR3 DNA: TGTGCCAGCTCACCCAGCGGAGGAGAGCCCCAGCATTTT; CDR3 protein: CASSPSGGEPQHF; V gene: TRBV18; J gene: TRBJ1-5; D gene: -; clone size: -
CDR3 DNA: TGTGCCAGCAGACCAAACAGGGGCAATCAGCCCCAGCATTTT; CDR3 protein: CASRPNRGNQPQHF; V gene: TRBV28; J gene: TRBJ1-5; D gene: -; clone size: -
CDR3 DNA: TGTGCCAGCAGCCGACAGGGGTACTCCTACGAGCAGTACTTC; CDR3 protein: CASSRQGYSYEQYF; V gene: TRBV13; J gene: TRBJ2-7; D gene: TRBD1; clone size: -
CDR3 DNA: TGTGCCAGCAGCTTAGGCGCTAGCGGGATGTTCGGGGAGCTGTTTTTT; CDR3 protein: CASSLGASGMFGELFF; V gene: TRBV7-2; J gene: TRBJ2-2; D gene: TRBD2; clone size: -
CDR3 DNA: TGTGCCAGCACCTCCCCGGATGGGCTGGTATACGAGCAGTACTTC; CDR3 protein: CASTSPDGLVYEQYF; V gene: TRBV28; J gene: TRBJ2-7; D gene: -; clone size: -
CDR3 DNA: TGTGCCAGCAGCTTGGGTCTTCGGGGCTACGAGCAGTACTTC; CDR3 protein: CASSLGLRGYEQYF; V gene: TRBV5-4; J gene: TRBJ2-7; D gene: -; clone size: -
CDR3 DNA: TGTGCCAGCAGCCCACGAGGGGGTACTGAAGCTTTCTTT; CDR3 protein: CASSPRGGTEAFF; V gene: TRBV7-8; J gene: TRBJ1-1; D gene: -; clone size: -
CDR3 DNA: TGTGCCAGCAGCTTAGCTTCAGGGTTCGATGGCTACACCTTC; CDR3 protein: CASSLASGFDGYTF; V gene: TRBV7-3; J gene: TRBJ1-2; D gene: -; clone size: few
CDR3 DNA: TGTGCCAGCAAAGAAGCGGGGCAAGCCACAGATACGCAGTATTTT; CDR3 protein: CASKEAGQATDTQYF; V gene: TRBV4-2; J gene: TRBJ2-3; D gene: TRBD2; clone size: -
CDR3 DNA: TGCGCCAGCAGCCGACAGGGCCCTTCGGATGAAAAACTGTTTTTT; CDR3 protein: CASSRQGPSDEKLFF; V gene: TRBV5-1; J gene: TRBJ1-4; D gene: TRBD1; clone size: -
CDR3 DNA: TGCGCCAGCAGCCAAGATCATGGCGGATTGAACACTGAAGCTTTCTTT; CDR3 protein: CASSQDHGGLNTEAFF; V gene: TRBV4-3; J gene: TRBJ1-1; D gene: -; clone size: few
CDR3 DNA: TGTGCCAGCGAAAAGGGGCTTACCTCTGGGGCCAACGTCCTGACTTTC; CDR3 protein: CASEKGLTSGANVLTF; V gene: TRBV7-2; J gene: TRBJ2-6; D gene: -; clone size: once
CDR3 DNA: TGTGCCAGCTCACCAATGCCAGGGGTTAGAGATACTGAAGCTTTCTTT; CDR3 protein: CASSPMPGVRDTEAFF; V gene: TRBV18; J gene: TRBJ1-1; D gene: -; clone size: -
CDR3 DNA: TGCGCCAGCAGCCAAGCGAGGGAGGGCCCCTACGAGCAGTACTTC; CDR3 protein: CASSQAREGPYEQYF; V gene: TRBV4-3; J gene: TRBJ2-7; D gene: TRBD2; clone size: large
CDR3 DNA: TGTGCCAGCAGCCAGCCTCGGTCAGGGCCGAACACCGGGGAGCTGTTTTTT; CDR3 protein: CASSQPRSGPNTGELFF; V gene: TRBV4-2; J gene: TRBJ2-2; D gene: -; clone size: medium-sized
CDR3 DNA: TGTGCCAGCAGTCTAAGGACTAGCGGGAGAAAAGAGACCCAGTACTTC; CDR3 protein: CASSLRTSGRKETQYF; V gene: TRBV27; J gene: TRBJ2-5; D gene: TRBD2; clone size: -
CDR3 DNA: TGTGCCAGCAGCTCAACGGTGGAGACCCAGTACTTC; CDR3 protein: CASSSTVETQYF; V gene: TRBV7-6; J gene: TRBJ2-5; D gene: -; clone size: -
CDR3 DNA: TGTGCCAGCTCACCGCTACTAGGGACAGGGGACACCGGGGAGCTGTTTTTT; CDR3 protein: CASSPLLGTGDTGELFF; V gene: TRBV18; J gene: TRBJ2-2; D gene: TRBD1; clone size: -
CDR3 DNA: TGTGCCAGCAGTGCGTTGGACAGGCGTCAGTACTTC; CDR3 protein: CASSALDRRQYF; V gene: TRBV6-5; J gene: TRBJ2-7; D gene: TRBD1; clone size: -
CDR3 DNA: TGCGCCAGCAGCCACGACAGGGCGGGCACAGATACGCAGTATTTT; CDR3 protein: CASSHDRAGTDTQYF; V gene: TRBV5-4; J gene: TRBJ2-3; D gene: TRBD1; clone size: -
CDR3 DNA: TGCGCCAGCAGCCAGTATATGAACAGGGGCAATCAGCCCCAGCATTTT; CDR3 protein: CASSQYMNRGNQPQHF; V gene: TRBV4-1; J gene: TRBJ1-5; D gene: -; clone size: few
CDR3 DNA: TGCGCCAGCAGTCACCCTTTATCGGACACTGAAGCTTTCTTT; CDR3 protein: CASSHPLSDTEAFF; V gene: TRBV23-1; J gene: TRBJ1-1; D gene: -; clone size: -
CDR3 DNA: TGTGCCAGCCGGGAGGAGCCTGCCCAAGAGACCCAGTACTTC; CDR3 protein: CASREEPAQETQYF; V gene: TRBV2; J gene: TRBJ2-5; D gene: TRBD2; clone size: -
CDR3 DNA: TGTGCCAGCAGTTTTACCGGGACTAGCGGAGAGACCCAGTACTTC; CDR3 protein: CASSFTGTSGETQYF; V gene: TRBV2; J gene: TRBJ2-5; D gene: TRBD2; clone size: -
CDR3 DNA: TGTGCCAGCAGCCAAGTAGCTAGCGGGGACTCCTACGAGCAGTACTTC; CDR3 protein: CASSQVASGDSYEQYF; V gene: TRBV4-2; J gene: TRBJ2-7; D gene: TRBD2; clone size: -
CDR3 DNA: TGTGCCAGCAGCTTACAGGGGGCGGACACCGGGGAGCTGTTTTTT; CDR3 protein: CASSLQGADTGELFF; V gene: TRBV5-4; J gene: TRBJ2-2; D gene: TRBD1; clone size: -
CDR3 DNA: TGCAGTGCCAGGGGGAACACTGAAGCTTTCTTT; CDR3 protein: CSARGNTEAFF; V gene: TRBV20-1; J gene: TRBJ1-1; D gene: -; clone size: -
CDR3 DNA: TGTGCCAGCAGCTTAACTAGCGGGAGTGGTACAGATACGCAGTATTTT; CDR3 protein: CASSLTSGSGTDTQYF; V gene: TRBV7-9; J gene: TRBJ2-3; D gene: TRBD2; clone size: -
CDR3 DNA: TGCGCCAGCAGCTACGGACAGGGTCGGTGGGATACGCAGTATTTT; CDR3 protein: CASSYGQGRWDTQYF; V gene: TRBV4-1; J gene: TRBJ2-3; D gene: TRBD1; clone size: -
CDR3 DNA: TGTGCCAGCAGATCAGGGGGCGCCGGTCAGCCCCAGCATTTT; CDR3 protein: CASRSGGAGQPQHF; V gene: TRBV27; J gene: TRBJ1-5; D gene: TRBD1; clone size: once
CDR3 DNA: TGCAGCGTTAGGCAGGACTCTTATGGTTATGGCTACACCTTC; CDR3 protein: CSVRQDSYGYGYTF; V gene: TRBV29-1; J gene: TRBJ1-2; D gene: -; clone size: -
CDR3 DNA: TGTGCCAGCAGCTATCAGACAACCACTGAAGCTTTCTTT; CDR3 protein: CASSYQTTTEAFF; V gene: TRBV5-6; J gene: TRBJ1-1; D gene: -; clone size: -
CDR3 DNA: TGCGCCAGCAGCCAAATGGCTAGCGGAATCTACGAGCAGTACTTC; CDR3 protein: CASSQMASGIYEQYF; V gene: TRBV4-1; J gene: TRBJ2-7; D gene: TRBD2; clone size: -
CDR3 DNA: TGTGCCAGCAGGGCAGGGGTCGCGAATGAAAAACTGTTTTTT; CDR3 protein: CASRAGVANEKLFF; V gene: TRBV6-5; J gene: TRBJ1-4; D gene: -; clone size: -
CDR3 DNA: TGCAGCGTTGGGACCGCCGGAGGTCAGCCCCAGCATTTT; CDR3 protein: CSVGTAGGQPQHF; V gene: TRBV29-1; J gene: TRBJ1-5; D gene: -; clone size: -
CDR3 DNA: TGTGCCAGCAGTTACTCGAGACAGATGAACACTGAAGCTTTCTTT; CDR3 protein: CASSYSRQMNTEAFF; V gene: TRBV6-5; J gene: TRBJ1-1; D gene: -; clone size: few
CDR3 DNA: TGTGCCAGCAGCGTACCCCGAGACGGCGGTCCGACAGATACGCAGTATTTT; CDR3 protein: CASSVPRDGGPTDTQYF; V gene: TRBV9; J gene: TRBJ2-3; D gene: -; clone size: -
CDR3 DNA: TGTGCCAGCAGCGACACACTAGCGGAGCAGTTCTTC; CDR3 protein: CASSDTLAEQFF; V gene: TRBV9; J gene: TRBJ2-1; D gene: TRBD2; clone size: -
CDR3 DNA: TGTGCCAGCAGCCAGGCGGGAGGCGAAGAGACCCAGTACTTC; CDR3 protein: CASSQAGGEETQYF; V gene: TRBV4-2; J gene: TRBJ2-5; D gene: TRBD2; clone size: -
CDR3 DNA: TGTGCCAGCAGCGTAGGAGCTCACAATGAGCAGTTCTTC; CDR3 protein: CASSVGAHNEQFF; V gene: TRBV9; J gene: TRBJ2-1; D gene: -; clone size: -